This TCR beta chain appears in the sequencing data of a study of cytomegalovirus exposure and HLA in healthy donors (dated by TCRdb to the late 2010s). Study-wide context: An earlier analysis of approximately 640 of the donors reported about 250 Gb of sequence data and around 110 million unique TCR beta sequences from roughly 200 million T cells. Roughly 300 gigabases of sequencing data and 70 million to 100 million unique TCR sequences made up an early release that covered several hundred HLA-typed donors. Of the approximately 400 genotyped donors, 65% to 90% fell in the genetic ancestry cluster associated with self-reported Caucasian donors. The aim of the study was to test whether cataloging public T cell receptors could identify signatures of past pathogen exposure. The study profiled the T cell repertoires of under 700 subjects by immunosequencing and related them to cytomegalovirus serostatus. Besides the first cohort of about 730 subjects, a separate validation cohort made up of 95 to 150 different subjects was used. To predict cytomegalovirus infection status, the study brought together high-throughput TCR immunosequencing, statistical association of individual TCRs with disease status, and machine learning. To study patterns of TCR occurrence, a later analysis re-analyzed previously published TCR beta repertoires from just over 650 donors and added high-resolution HLA genotyping. The later analysis used no new phenotypic data to find candidate immune exposures, relying instead on TCR beta sequences and their occurrence across donors. An earlier analysis of approximately 640 of the donors applied high-throughput TCR beta sequencing to assess whether each TCR beta V gene segment acted as functional or pseudogenic. Donor age, sex, ethnicity and CMV serostatus were compiled alongside the repertoire data. A later genetic analysis took genome-wide SNP genotypes for about 55% of the roughly 700 donors and used that subset as a discovery cohort. Every discovery cohort repertoire had been produced on one sequencing platform. Class I and class II HLA loci were covered by the typing at four-digit resolution. Typing coverage varied by locus: about 620-630 donors for A, B, C, DRB1 and DQB1; more than 500 for DQA1; more than 600 for DPA1; fewer than 480 for DPB1. About five DR-DQ haplotypes were handled as single units for association and clustering because linkage in the cohort was strong. Across roughly 420 genotyped donors of the cohort, an average of 235,054 unique TCR beta nucleotide sequences per donor were sequenced, and roughly 20% of those sequences were non-productive.

The cohort was made up of 666 healthy bone marrow donors. At the time of sampling, every cohort member was nominally healthy, though immune exposures that went unrecorded were likely present. The donor was CMV seronegative and was included in the group of around 320 seronegative cohort members. A peripheral blood sample was provided by each donor, and peripheral blood mononuclear cells were used for TCR beta sequencing. The Qiagen DNeasy Blood Extraction Kit was used to extract genomic DNA from the blood cell samples. Broad study findings and their caveats: A later analysis associated around 16,000 TCR beta sequences with specific HLA alleles at a false discovery rate of 0.05. Three of the identified cytomegalovirus-associated TCR beta chains were confirmed in vitro to be specific for cytomegalovirus antigens. According to a later analysis, parvovirus B19, influenza, CMV and Epstein-Barr virus appeared linked to several top co-occurrence clusters. Most TCR sequences were observed very rarely across donors, whereas some public TCRs were present in many individuals. In a later analysis, HLA-associated TCR beta chains showed more clonal expansion and lower generation probabilities than non-associated chains that were equally common. Linkage disequilibrium might explain the correlated functional status among segregating V segments, but an unknown experimental factor could not be excluded. According to a later analysis, TCR association rates differed among HLA loci, with DRB1 alleles showing the most associated TCRs and HLA-C alleles showing the fewest. About 15 rarely observed V segments, including chromosome 9 orphons, were excluded from the earlier analysis of about 610 of the donors because counts were too low. In a later genetic analysis, a missense DCLRE1C variant was associated with V-gene and J-gene trimming of TCR beta chains, and the association was replicated in an independent cohort. A further reported finding was that TCR beta sequences accurately predicted the HLA-A and HLA-B alleles for most subjects in the first cohort. The presence/absence analyses assumed that sequencing depth was roughly uniform across donors, and that assumption may not be true. Because some donors lacked HLA typing at each locus, the association tests relied only on the typed subset. The authors suggested that the approach could potentially be extended to other disease states and immunological phenotypes. A total of 150 to 200 TCR beta chains were listed by the study as associated with cytomegalovirus. The classifier was reported to diagnose cytomegalovirus status with high specificity and sensitivity in both the original and validation cohorts. Compared with the 666-donor mean, donors in an Asian-associated ancestry cluster had fewer N-insertions in productive TCRs, according to a later genetic analysis. Immune exposure information for the cohort was limited to CMV serostatus. Broadly in line with IMGT annotations, most TCR beta V segments showed up in productive rearrangements about 87% or about 30% of the time in an earlier analysis of approximately 640 of the donors. In a later analysis, most CMV-associated TCR beta chains were found to appear HLA-restricted, with HLA associations seemingly driven largely by CMV exposure. Strong co-occurrence of HLA alleles, especially DR and DQ, made assigning TCR associations to individual alleles difficult. A cluster of highly shared sequence variants was judged likely to represent a technical artifact of the sequencing pipeline. Only TCR beta chains were sequenced in this cohort, and the absence of alpha or paired-chain data limited detectable features. Because the 87-base-pair reads could not distinguish some IMGT-functional V segments, including TRBV6-2 and TRBV6-3, those segments were excluded.

The library was prepared using the immunoSEQ multiplex PCR assay. A mixture of 60 forward primers for TCR Vbeta segments and 13 reverse primers for TCR Jbeta segments was used in the multiplex PCR. The CDR3 region of rearranged TCR beta genes was amplified from genomic DNA by a multiplex PCR assay. On the Illumina HiSeq System, the amplified TCR beta libraries were sequenced as 87-base-pair reads. The study's processing was this. A later analysis counted about 82 million unique TCR beta chains across the 670 or so repertoires, and some 12 million of these chains were shared by at least two donors. A nearest-neighbor algorithm error-corrected the raw reads and collapsed the reads into unique sequences, merging closely related sequences to remove PCR and sequencing errors. To assign V, D and J gene segments, CDR3 sequences were aligned to IMGT reference sequences. For a sequence to be retained, a match of at least six nucleotides to both a V gene segment and a J gene segment was required. A rearrangement counted as productive if the CDR3 had no stop codons and remained in frame with V and J, and every other rearrangement counted as non-productive. CDR3 was defined by IMGT convention, running from the second conserved V-encoded cysteine to the conserved J-encoded phenylalanine. Sequences without an unambiguous match to a single V gene segment were excluded from the earlier analysis of 500 to 700 of the donors. An earlier analysis of 587 of the donors called V segments functional above 56.7% productive rearrangements and segregating when the between-donor standard deviation exceeded 5%. A statistical classification framework was built for diagnosing cytomegalovirus status from the catalog of TCR beta chain sequences. In a later analysis, V and J genes were assigned by comparing TCR nucleotide sequences against IMGT/GENE-DB human TR gene sequences. In a later analysis, CDR3 sequences and most-parsimonious VDJ recombination scenarios were assigned using the TCRdist pipeline. In a later analysis, each TCR beta chain was defined by its CDR3 amino acid sequence together with its V-gene family, and reads lacking a unique V-gene family were excluded. To address suspected cross-contamination and a sequencing artifact, a later analysis removed a few hundred highly shared, low-generation-probability nucleotide sequences. In a later analysis, a clonal expansion index was calculated for each public chain from normalized within-repertoire ranks of inferred template counts. In a later analysis, generation probabilities were computed with a VDJ recombination model fitted to out-of-frame rearrangements, and the resulting probabilities were checked against IGoR. In a later analysis, TCR-TCR, TCR-HLA and TCR-CMV co-occurrence was scored with hypergeometric tests, and a repertoire-size bias correction was applied to TCR pairs. A later analysis estimated false discovery rates by permuting HLA or CMV assignments 20 times. In a later analysis, co-occurring TCRs were grouped with DBSCAN, and TCRdist sequence similarity was added when clustering was performed within HLA-allele-positive subsets. Co-occurrence clustering excluded repertoires with fewer than 30,000 or more than 120,000 public chains, plus five with anomalous nucleotide sharing. Not all clones reach the TCRdb copy of this immuneACCESS table, which keeps in-frame sequences only. Checked studies attribute under half of the gap to unresolved V genes and leave the rest unexplained. From that table come the V and J calls and clone size; the DNA was used to work out D and trimming. Across this sample there are around 140,000 clones, with 77% seen only once. In total, the top ten clones hold roughly 1% of the sample.

Worth noting for this clone: Its antigen remains unidentified. Per-nucleotide qualities are absent, and no much larger clonotype sits a single base away.

CDR1 LNHDA and CDR2 SQIVND were looked up in the germline V gene (reference sequence). Reading from cysteine to phenylalanine, the CDR3 counts 17 amino acids. The only DNA kept is the CDR3, 51 bases in frame from the first base. Cut back by 2 bases and 0 bases, the V and J ends lie 13 bases apart. The chain employs TRBV19 and TRBJ1-4; a confident D gene designation cannot be given. This TCR was sampled from a woman in her fifties or sixties in good health and CMV-seronegative. Specimen: PBMCs. CDR3 loop: CASSIPRGVATNEKLFF. The sequenced DNA: TGTGCCAGTAGTATACCCCGTGGAGTGGCAACTAATGAAAAACTGTTTTTT.